This TCR beta chain was recorded in a study of blood T cell repertoires in COVID-19. Overall study context: The study drew acute and convalescent COVID-19 samples from the United States, Italy and Spain. PBMCs, B-cell-depleted T cells, or T cells provided the cDNA or gDNA that made up the material.

The authors' processing: By means of reference gene primer amplification, nucleated cell counts were estimated. Method: immunoSEQ multiplex PCR; TCRdb's copy keeps in-frame clones and lacks some. The DNA gave D and trimming, while V, J and clone size come from that table. The sample has approximately 330,000 clones; nearly 90% are singletons. V lost 5 bases and J 5 bases, leaving 12 bases between the germline ends. Germline loops: CDR1 MNHEY, CDR2 SVGEGT. This CDR3 is built from 13 residues. The J gene is TRBJ1-2, the V gene TRBV6-2 or TRBV6-3, with D unresolved. The TCR comes from a woman between 40 and 55 years old with COVID-19, enrolled during active disease. Sequenced material: peripheral blood. CDR3 coding DNA: TGTGCCAGCAGTCGCACGGGAATTTATGGCTACACCTTC. Translating it yields CASSRTGIYGYTF.